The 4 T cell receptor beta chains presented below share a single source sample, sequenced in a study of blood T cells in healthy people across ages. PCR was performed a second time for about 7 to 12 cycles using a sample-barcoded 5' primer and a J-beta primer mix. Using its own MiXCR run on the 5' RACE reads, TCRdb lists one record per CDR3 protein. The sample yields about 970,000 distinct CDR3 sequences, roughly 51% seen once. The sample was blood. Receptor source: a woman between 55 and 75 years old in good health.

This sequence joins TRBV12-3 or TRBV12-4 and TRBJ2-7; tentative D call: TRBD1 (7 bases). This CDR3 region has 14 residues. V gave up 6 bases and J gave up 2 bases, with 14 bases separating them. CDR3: CASSPRGAPYEQYF. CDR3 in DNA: TGTGCCAGCAGCCCCAGGGGGGCCCCCTACGAGCAGTACTTC.

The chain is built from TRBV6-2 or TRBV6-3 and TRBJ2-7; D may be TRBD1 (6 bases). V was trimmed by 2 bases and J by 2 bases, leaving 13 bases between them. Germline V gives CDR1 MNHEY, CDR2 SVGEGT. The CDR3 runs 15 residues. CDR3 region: CASSYAPGDTYEQYF. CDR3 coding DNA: TGTGCCAGCAGTTACGCGCCAGGGGATACCTACGAGCAGTACTTC.

CDR3 nucleotides: TGCGCCAGCAGCCAAGCGGAATCCTACGAGCAGTACTTC. It specifies CASSQAESYEQYF. The chain uses TRBV4-1 and TRBJ2-7; D is unclear. V lost 1 base and J 1 base, leaving 5 bases between the germline ends. CDR3 length: 13 residues. From germline, CDR1 is MGHRA and CDR2 YSYEKL.

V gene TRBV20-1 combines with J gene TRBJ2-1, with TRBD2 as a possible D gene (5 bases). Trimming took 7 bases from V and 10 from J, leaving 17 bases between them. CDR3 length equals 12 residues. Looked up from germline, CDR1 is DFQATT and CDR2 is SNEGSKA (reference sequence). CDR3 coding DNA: TGCAGTGTTTATCGTCGGGAAAAGGAGCAGTTCTTC. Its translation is CSVYRREKEQFF.